Listed below are T cell receptor beta chains from one sample, sequenced in a study of naive and memory T cell subsets. Via MiXCR, TCRdb re-called the 5' RACE reads, giving one row per CDR3 protein. The sample has tens of thousands of distinct CDR3 sequences; more than 7% are singletons. All receptors come from a male donor in good health. Both conserved end residues are part of each CDR3. The listing skips clone size in some rows; elsewhere it reads once, few, many or a size class.

abundance	j_gene	v_gene	CDR3aa
many	TRBJ1-1	TRBV27	CASSLRGQGDNTEAFF
few	TRBJ1-1	TRBV11-2	CASSLEITGEIEAFF
few	TRBJ2-1	TRBV29-1	CSVERDGSSEQFF
once	TRBJ2-3	TRBV5-4	CASTPRVAGASDTQYF
few	TRBJ1-2	TRBV29-1	CSVALRGSLGGYTF
many	TRBJ2-7	TRBV5-1	CASSFLGGTSDYEQYF
-	TRBJ1-5	TRBV20-1	CSARDGNSNQPQHF
-	TRBJ2-3	TRBV19	CASSYRSGTATDTQYF
few	TRBJ2-1	TRBV2	CASSEAGLDYNEQFF
-	TRBJ2-1	TRBV3-1	CASSHPQGDNEQFF
many	TRBJ1-2	TRBV29-1	CSVGDPEEYGYTF
many	TRBJ2-4	TRBV2	CASSGPGGTDIQYF
-	TRBJ1-2	TRBV19	CASSLTVSSYGYTF
many	TRBJ2-4	TRBV4-1	CASSQEPTPGKNIQYF
many	TRBJ1-5	TRBV12-3/TRBV12-4	CASSRIRGQVQPQHF
many	TRBJ2-7	TRBV6-5	CASSYGTGEQYF